The 30 T cell receptor beta chains given below trace back to one sample, sequenced in a study of blood T cells in healthy people across ages. The use of a sample-barcoded 5' primer and a J-beta primer mix characterized a second PCR of 7 to 11 cycles. One entry per CDR3 protein, called by TCRdb with MiXCR from the 5' RACE reads. The table includes about a million distinct CDR3 sequences, 51% detected once. Sequenced material: blood. The receptors come from a woman aged 55-70 years in good health.

Concerning this clonotype itself: One base away lies a much larger clone, so this may be a sequencing read error. This chain links TRBV11-2 with TRBJ2-7, with D unresolved. The V and J ends lost 5 bases and 2 bases respectively, with 10 bases between them. The CDR3 extends over 13 amino acids. Germline V gene sequence: CDR1 SGHAT, CDR2 FQNNGV. CDR3 sequence: CASSVISTYEQYF. The CDR3 DNA reads as TGTGCCAGCAGCGTCATCTCAACCTACGAGCAGTACTTC.

This clonotype occurred a few times. The chain recombines TRBV6-5 with TRBJ2-5; 7 positions agree with TRBD1. Germline-derived CDR1 and CDR2 are MNHEY and SVGAGI. The CDR3 totals 14 residues. Trimming at V came to 5 bases and at J to 4 bases, leaving 7 bases not matched to a gene. CDR3 DNA sequence: TGTGCCAGCAGTAACCGGGACAGATCAGAGACCCAGTACTTC. Translation: CASSNRDRSETQYF.

The V call is TRBV30, the J call TRBJ1-5, with D tentatively TRBD1 (5 bases). CDR3 length equals 13 residues. V dropped 4 bases and J dropped 3 bases, with 10 bases sitting between them. The germline CDR1 and CDR2 sequences are GTSNPN and SVGIG (reference sequence). In DNA form, the CDR3 reads TGTGCCTGGAAAGACAGCACCAATCAGCCCCAGCATTTT. It translates to CAWKDSTNQPQHF.

The chain joins TRBV9 to TRBJ2-2; D is uncertain. The germline gives CDR1 SGDLS, CDR2 YYNGEE. V was shortened by 2 bases and J by 5 bases, with 7 bases between the two germline ends. This CDR3 region has 13 residues. CDR3 sequence (DNA): TGTGCCAGCAGCGTGGTCCCTACCGGGGAGCTGTTTTTT. Its protein product is CASSVVPTGELFF.

This clonotype was detected once. This chain connects TRBV12-3 or TRBV12-4 to TRBJ2-5; 10 nucleotides match TRBD2. Near its end, the DNA agrees better with TRBJ2-7, so the J call may be wrong. This CDR3 contains 13 residues. The CDR3 DNA is TGTGCCAGCAGTCCACGGACTAGCGGCGAGCAGTACTTC. Translated, it gives CASSPRTSGEQYF.

This chain connects TRBV7-2 to TRBJ1-2; D may be TRBD1 (5 bases). The germline CDR1 and CDR2 sequences are SGHTA and FQGNSA. The V gene lost 5 bases and the J gene lost 4 bases, with 14 bases spanning the gap. This CDR3 contains 14 residues. In DNA form, the CDR3 reads TGTGCCAGCAGCGCTTCCTGGGACTTCTATGGCTACACCTTC. This encodes CASSASWDFYGYTF.

This clonotype turned up a few times. The V call is TRBV7-2, the J call TRBJ2-7; no clear D gene. V was pared by 5 bases and J by 0 bases, with 17 bases between. There are 16 residues in the CDR3. Germline-derived CDR1 and CDR2 are SGHTA and FQGNSA. CDR3 in amino acids: CASSHSGTVISYEQYF. CDR3 DNA sequence: TGTGCCAGCAGCCACTCCGGTACGGTTATCTCCTACGAGCAGTACTTC.

This chain joins TRBV7-2 and TRBJ1-6; D gene unclear. V shed 2 bases and J shed 8 bases, with 4 bases lying between them. CDR1 is SGHTA and CDR2 is FQGNSA in the germline V gene. This CDR3 is built from 12 residues. Here the CDR3 reads CASSLTHSPLHF. For the CDR3, the DNA is TGTGCCAGCAGCTTAACACATTCACCCCTCCACTTT.

This chain connects TRBV5-1 to TRBJ2-5, with 11 bases matching TRBD2. The V gene's germline CDR1 is SGHRS and CDR2 YFSETQ. The CDR3 contains 16 residues. After removal of 3 bases from V and 11 bases from J, the junction contained 15 bases not matched to a gene. The CDR3 region has the DNA TGCGCCAGCAGCTCGACTAGCGGGGATTCCTACAATGAGCAGTACTTC. The encoded protein is CASSSTSGDSYNEQYF.

Only a few counts were recorded for this clonotype. This chain uses TRBV27 with TRBJ1-6; unclear D gene. The CDR3 loop spans 15 amino acids. V lost 6 bases and J 7 bases, leaving 16 bases between the germline ends. CDR1 is MNHEY and CDR2 is SMNVEV in the germline V gene (reference sequence). CDR3 DNA: TGTGCCAGCAGCCTAGGCGTGGGGAAAAATTCACCCCTCCACTTT. Amino acid sequence: CASSLGVGKNSPLHF.

V gene TRBV4-2 combines with J gene TRBJ1-4; perhaps TRBD1 as D (5 bases). With 4 bases removed from V and 7 bases from J, the gap between germline ends came to 16 bases. Germline V CDR1 and CDR2: LGHNA, YNFKEQ. CDR3 length equals 15 residues. The CDR3 sequence: CASSRSQEVVEKLFF. The CDR3 DNA reads TGTGCCAGCAGCCGCTCACAGGAAGTCGTTGAAAAACTGTTTTTT.

The chain combines TRBV30 with TRBJ2-7; D uncertain. This CDR3 region has 13 residues. Trimming removed 0 bases from V and 6 bases from J, with 12 bases in between. Germline assignment: CDR1 GTSNPN and CDR2 SVGIG (reference sequence). In nucleotides, the CDR3 is TGTGCCTGGAGTGTGGGTGGAGTTGGCGAGCAGTACTTC. Encoded protein: CAWSVGGVGEQYF.

This clonotype appeared a few times. This chain uses TRBV27 with TRBJ2-1; D perhaps matches TRBD2 (6 bases). V was trimmed by 4 bases and J by 0 bases, leaving 13 bases between them. The V gene's germline CDR1 is MNHEY and CDR2 SMNVEV (reference sequence). This CDR3 is built from 16 residues. The CDR3 reads CASSSVAASSYNEQFF. The CDR3 DNA follows: TGTGCCAGCAGTTCAGTAGCGGCCAGCTCCTACAATGAGCAGTTCTTC.

The chain employs TRBV5-1 and TRBJ2-2; 8 bases map to TRBD1. The CDR3 is made up of 18 amino acids. The junction had 10 bases not matched to a gene; V was cut back by 3 bases and J by 0 bases. Germline V CDR1 and CDR2: SGHRS, YFSETQ. CDR3 sequence reads: CASSWGPGGPSNTGELFF. The CDR3 coding sequence is TGCGCCAGCAGCTGGGGTCCAGGGGGCCCCTCGAACACCGGGGAGCTGTTTTTT. The whole variable domain, remainder taken from reference TRBV5-1 and TRBJ2-2, is KAGVTQTPRYLIKTRGQQVTLSCSPISGHRSVSWYQQTPGQGLQFLFEYFSETQRNKGNFPGRFSGRQFSNSRSEMNVSTLELGDSALYLCASSWGPGGPSNTGELFFGEGSRLTVL.

V gene TRBV20-1 combines with J gene TRBJ2-3; 12 positions match TRBD1. The ends lost 5 bases at V and 4 bases at J; junction bases unmatched: 13. The CDR3 extends over 17 amino acids. Germline values: CDR1 DFQATT, CDR2 SNEGSKA (reference sequence). CDR3 DNA: TGCAGTGCTGGCGGGACAGGGGGCCTCTCTTGGGCAGATACGCAGTATTTT. Amino acid sequence: CSAGGTGGLSWADTQYF.

The rearrangement links TRBV7-6 to TRBJ2-3; 7 positions match TRBD2. CDR1 is SGHVS and CDR2 is FNYEAQ in the germline V gene. This CDR3 is built from 17 residues. V lost 5 bases to trimming and J lost 2 bases; unmatched junction nucleotides: 13. As DNA, the CDR3 is TGTGCCAGCAGCCAGGGCTATGGCGGGAGCCTCACAGATACGCAGTATTTT. The encoded protein is CASSQGYGGSLTDTQYF.

The chain employs TRBV2 and TRBJ1-3; 10 bases line up with TRBD1. CDR3 size: 16 residues. J gave up 2 bases and V 6 bases, and 7 bases lay outside the gene matches. Germline CDR1 SNHLY, CDR2 FYNNEI. The CDR3 protein is CASSHRDRGTGNTIYF. Here the CDR3 DNA reads TGTGCCAGCAGCCACCGGGACAGGGGCACTGGAAACACCATATATTTT. Full variable domain (outside the CDR3, taken from reference TRBV2 and TRBJ1-3): EPEVTQTPSHQVTQMGQEVILRCVPISNHLYFYWYRQILGQKVEFLVSFYNNEISEKSEIFDDQFSVERPDGSNFTLKIRSTKLEDSAMYFCASSHRDRGTGNTIYFGEGSWLTVV.

The chain carries TRBV6-7 and TRBJ2-5; 7 positions match TRBD1. TRBJ2-7 explains the end of the DNA better; the J call may be wrong. TRBV6-7 is marked as an open reading frame, function uncertain. The CDR3 is 18 residues long. In nucleotides, the CDR3 is TGTGCCAGCAGTTACTTGCCTAAAGAGACAGGGACCCCTTACGAGCAGTACTTC. Amino acids: CASSYLPKETGTPYEQYF.

The chain is built from TRBV2 and TRBJ2-3; 11 bases are a match to TRBD2. The junction had 7 bases not matched to a gene; V was cut back by 5 bases and J by 6 bases. The CDR3 is 15 residues long. Germline-derived CDR1 and CDR2 are SNHLY and FYNNEI. In DNA form, the CDR3 reads TGTGCCAGCAGTTCACTAGCGGGAGTACCGGATACGCAGTATTTT. Protein sequence: CASSSLAGVPDTQYF.

The CDR3 bases are TGTGCCAGCAGCTTGGGACAGGGAACAAGTGAGACCCAGTACTTC. It codes for CASSLGQGTSETQYF. The rearrangement joins TRBV7-2 to TRBJ2-5, with 9 bases identical to TRBD1. Germline V gives CDR1 SGHTA, CDR2 FQGNSA. CDR3 length: 15 amino acids. V dropped 3 bases and J dropped 5; count of bases not matched to a gene: 7. Looking up the rest from reference TRBV7-2 and TRBJ2-5 gives the full variable domain: GAGVSQSPSNKVTEKGKDVELRCDPISGHTALYWYRQSLGQGLEFLIYFQGNSAPDKSGLPSDRFSAERTGGSVSTLTIQRTQQEDSAVYLCASSLGQGTSETQYFGPGTRLLVL.

The chain recombines TRBV11-2 with TRBJ1-2; D gene ambiguous. Germline CDR1 and CDR2: SGHAT and FQNNGV. Trimming shortened V by 1 base and J by 1 base, and 10 bases separated the two germline ends. This CDR3 spans 15 amino acids. In nucleotides, the CDR3 is TGTGCCAGCAGCTTAGCGGGAAGCGTTAACTATGGCTACACCTTC. It specifies CASSLAGSVNYGYTF.

J is TRBJ2-1 and V is TRBV12-3 or TRBV12-4, with D unresolved. V gave up 8 bases and J gave up 4 bases, with 15 bases separating them. The CDR3 has 14 residues. This CDR3 reads CASGRVPPYNEQFF. The CDR3, as DNA: TGTGCCAGCGGAAGGGTACCCCCTTACAATGAGCAGTTCTTC.

This chain joins TRBV27 and TRBJ2-3; D may be TRBD1 or TRBD2 (5 bases each). The CDR3 covers 13 residues. The V end was cut by 4 bases, the J end by 4 bases, with 9 bases between. Germline V gene sequence: CDR1 MNHEY, CDR2 SMNVEV (reference sequence). The CDR3 DNA reads TGTGCCAGCAGTTGGGGGACCGCAGATACGCAGTATTTT. Its protein product is CASSWGTADTQYF.

This clonotype was detected ten times or more. The V gene is TRBV7-9, the J gene TRBJ2-3; D is possibly TRBD2 (6 bases). The CDR3 loop spans 15 amino acids. The germline V gene encodes CDR1 SEHNR and CDR2 FQNEAQ (reference sequence). Between the trimmed V and J ends, which lost 4 bases and 5 bases, there was a span of 16 bases. CDR3 amino acids: CASSWEAAWRDTQYF. CDR3 bases: TGTGCCAGCAGCTGGGAGGCAGCCTGGAGAGATACGCAGTATTTT.

V gene TRBV7-3 combines with J gene TRBJ2-7, with D perhaps TRBD2 (7 bases). The J call may be incorrect, as the DNA end agrees better with TRBJ2-5. Germline V gene sequence: CDR1 SGHTA, CDR2 FQGTGA. The CDR3 covers 14 residues. As DNA, the CDR3 is TGTGCCAGCAGTTCTCAAGGGGGGGGCGAGACCCAGTACTTC. Protein: CASSSQGGGETQYF.

This clonotype showed up just a few times. The chain employs TRBV7-8 and TRBJ2-7; TRBD2 might be the D (6 bases). CDR3 size: 16 residues. Looked up from germline, CDR1 is SGHVS and CDR2 is FQNEAQ. The V gene lost 0 bases and the J gene lost 0 bases, with 12 bases spanning the gap. DNA of the CDR3: TGTGCCAGCAGCTTAGCCGGTAGCGGTGGCTCCTACGAGCAGTACTTC. It specifies CASSLAGSGGSYEQYF.

J is TRBJ2-7 and V is TRBV20-1, with D unclear. V shed 4 bases and J shed 1 base, with 8 bases lying between them. The CDR3 length is 12 residues. Germline CDR1 is DFQATT and CDR2 is SNEGSKA (reference sequence). CDR3 loop: CSATDKSYEQYF. The DNA for the CDR3 is TGCAGTGCTACAGACAAATCCTACGAGCAGTACTTC.

This rearrangement joins TRBV20-1 to TRBJ2-3, with 7 bases matching TRBD1. The CDR3 runs 14 residues. Looked up from germline, CDR1 is DFQATT and CDR2 is SNEGSKA (reference sequence). With 5 bases clipped from V and 0 bases from J, the junction kept 5 bases outside the gene matches. Written as DNA, the CDR3 is TGCAGTGCTGGGACAGATACTAGCACAGATACGCAGTATTTT. Its protein is CSAGTDTSTDTQYF.

J is TRBJ2-7 and V is TRBV28; maybe TRBD1 (5 bases). This CDR3 region has 15 residues. Germline loops: CDR1 MDHEN, CDR2 SYDVKM. V shed 3 bases and J shed 7 bases, with 19 bases lying between them. The CDR3 DNA follows: TGTGCCAGCAGTTTGACGACAGACACCTACAATGAGCAGTACTTC. This encodes CASSLTTDTYNEQYF.

The chain links TRBV20-1 to TRBJ2-3, with TRBD1 as a possible D gene (6 bases). Trimming cost V 6 bases and J 7 bases, with 23 bases left between them. The CDR3 has 15 residues. Germline CDR1 reads DFQATT; CDR2 reads SNEGSKA (reference sequence). CDR3 coding DNA: TGCAGTGCCAGATATCCAGGGGTTCCCGGGAATACGCAGTATTTT. Encoded protein: CSARYPGVPGNTQYF.